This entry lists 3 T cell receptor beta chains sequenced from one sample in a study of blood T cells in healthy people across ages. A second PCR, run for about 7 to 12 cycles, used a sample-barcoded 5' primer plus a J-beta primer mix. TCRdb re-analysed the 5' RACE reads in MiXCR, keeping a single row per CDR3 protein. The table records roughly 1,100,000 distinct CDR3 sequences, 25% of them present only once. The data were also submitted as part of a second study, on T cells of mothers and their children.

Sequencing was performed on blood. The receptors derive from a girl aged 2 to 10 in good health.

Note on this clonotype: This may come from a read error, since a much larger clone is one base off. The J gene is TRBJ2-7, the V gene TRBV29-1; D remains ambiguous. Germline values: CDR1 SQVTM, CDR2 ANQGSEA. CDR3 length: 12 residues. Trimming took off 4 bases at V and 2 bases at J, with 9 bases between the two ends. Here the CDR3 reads CSVGGDAYEQYF. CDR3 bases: TGCAGCGTTGGGGGTGATGCCTACGAGCAGTACTTC.

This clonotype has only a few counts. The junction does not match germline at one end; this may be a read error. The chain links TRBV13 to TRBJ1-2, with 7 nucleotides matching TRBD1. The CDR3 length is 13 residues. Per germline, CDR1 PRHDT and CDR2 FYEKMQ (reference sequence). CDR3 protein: CTSSGQERYGYTF. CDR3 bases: TGTACCAGCAGCGGACAGGAGAGGTATGGCTACACCTTC.

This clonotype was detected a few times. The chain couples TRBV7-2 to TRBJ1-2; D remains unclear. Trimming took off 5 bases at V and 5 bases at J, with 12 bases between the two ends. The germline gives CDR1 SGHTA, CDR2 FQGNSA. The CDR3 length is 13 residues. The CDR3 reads CASSPGSKYGYTF. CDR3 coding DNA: TGTGCCAGCAGCCCGGGGTCCAAGTATGGCTACACCTTC.